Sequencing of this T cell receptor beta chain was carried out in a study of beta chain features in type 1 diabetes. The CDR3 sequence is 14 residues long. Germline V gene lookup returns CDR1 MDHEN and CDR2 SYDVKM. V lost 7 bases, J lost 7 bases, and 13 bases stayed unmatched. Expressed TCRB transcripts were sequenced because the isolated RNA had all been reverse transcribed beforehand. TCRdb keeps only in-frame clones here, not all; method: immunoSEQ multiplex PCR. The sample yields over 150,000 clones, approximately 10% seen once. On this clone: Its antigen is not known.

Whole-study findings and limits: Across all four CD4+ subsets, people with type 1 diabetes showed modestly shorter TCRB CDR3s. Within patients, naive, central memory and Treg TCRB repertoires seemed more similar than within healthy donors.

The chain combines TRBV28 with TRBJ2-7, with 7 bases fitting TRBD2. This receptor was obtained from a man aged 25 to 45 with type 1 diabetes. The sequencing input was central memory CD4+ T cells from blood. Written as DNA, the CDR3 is TGTGCCAGCAAGCGGATCAGGGAAGCGGGAGAGCAGTACTTC. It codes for CASKRIREAGEQYF.